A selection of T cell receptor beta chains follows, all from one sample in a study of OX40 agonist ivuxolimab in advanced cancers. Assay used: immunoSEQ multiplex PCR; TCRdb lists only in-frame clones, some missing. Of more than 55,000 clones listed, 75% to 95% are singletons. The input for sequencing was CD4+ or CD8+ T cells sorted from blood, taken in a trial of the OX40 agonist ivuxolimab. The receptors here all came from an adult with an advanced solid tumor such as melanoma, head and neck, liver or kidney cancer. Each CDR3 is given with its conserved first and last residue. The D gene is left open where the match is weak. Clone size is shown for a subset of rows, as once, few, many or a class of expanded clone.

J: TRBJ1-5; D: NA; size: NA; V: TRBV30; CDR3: CAFGFGQPQHF; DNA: TGTGCTTTTGGGTTCGGTCAGCCCCAGCATTTT
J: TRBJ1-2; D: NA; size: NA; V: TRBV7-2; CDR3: CASSLVAAPYGYTF; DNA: TGTGCCAGCAGCTTAGTGGCAGCCCCCTATGGCTACACCTTC
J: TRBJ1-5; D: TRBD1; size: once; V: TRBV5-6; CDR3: CASSRTGNNQPQHF; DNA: TGTGCCAGCAGCCGGACAGGGAACAATCAGCCCCAGCATTTT
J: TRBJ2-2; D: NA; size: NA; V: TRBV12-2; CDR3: CASSSNTGELFF; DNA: TGTGCCAGCTCCTCTAACACCGGGGAGCTGTTTTTT
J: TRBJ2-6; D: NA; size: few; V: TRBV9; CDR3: CASSPSGRGVGANVLTF; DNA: TGTGCCAGCAGCCCCTCAGGAAGGGGGGTTGGGGCCAACGTCCTGACTTTC
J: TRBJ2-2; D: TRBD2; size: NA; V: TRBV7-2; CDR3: CASKIAGVPGELFF; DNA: TGTGCCAGCAAAATAGCGGGAGTGCCCGGGGAGCTGTTTTTT
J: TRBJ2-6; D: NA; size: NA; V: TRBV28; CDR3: CASKKAGAGANVLTF; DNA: TGTGCCAGCAAGAAGGCGGGGGCCGGGGCCAACGTCCTGACTTTC
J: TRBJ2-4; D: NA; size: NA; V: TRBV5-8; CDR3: CASSLVGRVYF; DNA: TGTGCCAGCAGCTTGGTTGGCAGGGTGTACTTC
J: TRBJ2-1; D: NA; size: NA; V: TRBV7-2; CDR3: CASSLARSYNEQFF; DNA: TGTGCCAGCAGCTTAGCGCGGTCCTACAATGAGCAGTTCTTC
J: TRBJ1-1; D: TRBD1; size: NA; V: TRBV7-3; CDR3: CASSRTGNTEAFF; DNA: TGTGCCAGCAGCAGGACAGGGAACACTGAAGCTTTCTTT
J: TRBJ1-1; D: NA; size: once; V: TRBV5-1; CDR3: CASSLEGRTEAFF; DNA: TGCGCCAGCAGCTTGGAAGGACGGACTGAAGCTTTCTTT
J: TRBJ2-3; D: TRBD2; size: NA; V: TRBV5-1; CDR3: CASSLGTSGISTDTQYF; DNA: TGCGCCAGCAGCTTGGGGACTAGCGGGATTAGTACAGATACGCAGTATTTT
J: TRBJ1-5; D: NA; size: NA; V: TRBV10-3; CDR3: CAISESGGNQPQHF; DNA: TGTGCCATCAGTGAGTCAGGGGGAAATCAGCCCCAGCATTTT
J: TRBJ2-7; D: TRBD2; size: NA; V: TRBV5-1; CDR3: CASSLDPGGNYEQYF; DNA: TGCGCCAGCAGCTTGGACCCGGGAGGTAATTACGAGCAGTACTTC
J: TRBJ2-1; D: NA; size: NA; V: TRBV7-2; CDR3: CASSLGPWINEQFF; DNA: TGTGCCAGCAGCTTGGGCCCCTGGATTAATGAGCAGTTCTTC
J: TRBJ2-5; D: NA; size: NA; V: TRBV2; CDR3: CASSDFSAARTETQYF; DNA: TGTGCCAGCAGTGATTTCTCGGCGGCTCGGACGGAGACCCAGTACTTC
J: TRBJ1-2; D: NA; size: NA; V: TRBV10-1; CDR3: CASSEQRNYGYTF; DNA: TGCGCCAGCAGTGAGCAGAGAAACTATGGCTACACCTTC
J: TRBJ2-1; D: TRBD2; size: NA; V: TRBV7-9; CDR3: CASSPCSGRTSYNEQFF; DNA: TGTGCCAGCAGCCCGTGTAGCGGGAGGACCTCCTACAATGAGCAGTTCTTC
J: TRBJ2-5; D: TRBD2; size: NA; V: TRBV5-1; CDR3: CASSLDSGSAETQYF; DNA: TGCGCCAGCAGCTTGGATAGCGGGAGCGCAGAGACCCAGTACTTC
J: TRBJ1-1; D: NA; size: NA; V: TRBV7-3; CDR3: CASSFRTQTEAFF; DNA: TGTGCCAGCAGCTTTCGGACTCAGACTGAAGCTTTCTTT
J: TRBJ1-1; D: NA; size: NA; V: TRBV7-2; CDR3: CASSLVIGNEAFF; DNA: TGTGCCAGCAGCTTAGTAATCGGGAATGAAGCTTTCTTT
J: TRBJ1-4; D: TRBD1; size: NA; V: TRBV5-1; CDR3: CASRAGQGQKLFF; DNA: TGCGCCAGCAGAGCGGGACAGGGCCAAAAACTGTTTTTT
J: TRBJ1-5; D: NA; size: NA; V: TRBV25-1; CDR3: CASSEGGRWQPQHF; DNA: TGTGCCAGCAGTGAGGGGGGGAGATGGCAGCCCCAGCATTTT
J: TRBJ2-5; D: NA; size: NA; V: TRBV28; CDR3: CASSFGQSQETQYF; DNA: TGTGCCAGCAGTTTCGGGCAGAGCCAAGAGACCCAGTACTTC
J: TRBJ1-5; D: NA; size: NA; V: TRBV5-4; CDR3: CASSLGPDVNQPQHF; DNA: TGTGCCAGCAGCTTGGGGCCGGACGTTAATCAGCCCCAGCATTTT
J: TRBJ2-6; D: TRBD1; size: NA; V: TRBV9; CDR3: CASRGRDRVTSGANVLTF; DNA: TGTGCCAGCCGGGGGCGGGACAGGGTAACCTCAGGGGCCAACGTCCTGACTTTC
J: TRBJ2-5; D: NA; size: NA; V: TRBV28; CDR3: CASRRLETQYF; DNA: TGTGCCAGCAGACGGCTAGAGACCCAGTACTTC
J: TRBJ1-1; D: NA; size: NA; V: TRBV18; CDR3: CASSPGQNTEAFF; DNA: TGTGCCAGCTCACCCGGACAAAACACTGAAGCTTTCTTT
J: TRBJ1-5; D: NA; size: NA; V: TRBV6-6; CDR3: CASSLRVQQPQHF; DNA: TGTGCCAGCAGCCTCAGGGTCCAACAGCCCCAGCATTTT
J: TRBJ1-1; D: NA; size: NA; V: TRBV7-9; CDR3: CASSFLSGRNTEAFF; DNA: TGTGCCAGCAGCTTTCTGTCGGGGCGGAACACTGAAGCTTTCTTT
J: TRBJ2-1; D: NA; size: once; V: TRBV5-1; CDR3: CASSIGTFYNEQFF; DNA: TGCGCCAGCAGCATCGGTACATTCTACAATGAGCAGTTCTTC
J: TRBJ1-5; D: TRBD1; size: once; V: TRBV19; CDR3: CASLISGGSNQPQHF; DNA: TGTGCCAGTCTTATTTCAGGGGGTAGCAATCAGCCCCAGCATTTT
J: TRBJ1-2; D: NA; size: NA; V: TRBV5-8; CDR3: CASKGNLRGYGYTF; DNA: TGTGCCAGCAAGGGAAACCTTAGAGGATATGGCTACACCTTC
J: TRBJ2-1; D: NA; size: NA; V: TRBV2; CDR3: CASSEAETSYNEQFF; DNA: TGTGCCAGCAGTGAAGCTGAGACGAGCTACAATGAGCAGTTCTTC
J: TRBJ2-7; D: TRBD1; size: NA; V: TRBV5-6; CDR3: CASSGGDRGREQYF; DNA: TGTGCCAGCAGCGGAGGGGACAGGGGGCGGGAGCAGTACTTC
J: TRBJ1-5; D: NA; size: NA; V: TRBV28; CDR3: CASSQRSQPQHF; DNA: TGTGCCAGCAGTCAGAGGAGTCAGCCCCAGCATTTT
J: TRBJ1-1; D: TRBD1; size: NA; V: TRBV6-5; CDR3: CASSYTTGGDPEAFF; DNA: TGTGCCAGCAGTTACACAACAGGGGGCGACCCTGAAGCTTTCTTT
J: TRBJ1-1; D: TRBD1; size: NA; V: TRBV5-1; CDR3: CASSETGGRTEAFF; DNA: TGCGCCAGCAGCGAGACAGGGGGCAGGACTGAAGCTTTCTTT
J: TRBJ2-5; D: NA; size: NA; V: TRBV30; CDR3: CAWSVRWGQSVGETQYF; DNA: TGTGCCTGGAGTGTAAGGTGGGGCCAATCCGTCGGGGAGACCCAGTACTTC
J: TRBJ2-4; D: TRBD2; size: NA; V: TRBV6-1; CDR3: CAGGRQGNIQYF; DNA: TGTGCCGGCGGGAGGCAGGGAAACATTCAGTACTTC
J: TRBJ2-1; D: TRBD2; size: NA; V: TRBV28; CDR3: CASSGSGRRNEQFF; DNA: TGTGCCAGCAGTGGTAGCGGGAGACGTAATGAGCAGTTCTTC